The clone carrying this T cell receptor (beta chain) was seen only a few times. Its target is not known. An end of the junction differs from the germline gene, which may be a read error. These data are taken from a study of PD-1 blockade in classical Hodgkin lymphoma. Findings and limits, study-wide: Relapsed/refractory patients reportedly had the lowest baseline TCR diversity, below newly diagnosed patients, who were below healthy donors.

The CDR3 runs to 13 residues. CDR1 is SGHRS and CDR2 is YFSETQ in the germline V gene. The protocol was immunoSEQ multiplex PCR, while the TCRdb copy is restricted to in-frame clones and leaves out a portion. Of about 7,000 clones in the sample, about 60% are singletons; the top ten hold roughly 10%. Noted time point: cycle 4 day 1 (C4D1), after more than five weeks of nivolumab. Brentuximab vedotin exposure varied among the patients, all of whom had relapsed after autologous stem cell transplantation. Magnetic negative selection, applied to thawed PBMCs, was used to isolate the CD8+ T cells. The chain employs TRBV5-1 and TRBJ2-1; 7 positions agree with TRBD2. The sample here was CD8+ T cells from blood, taken before the fourth cycle of nivolumab. The sequence came from a human donor with classical Hodgkin lymphoma. CDR3 loop: CASSLWTSNEQFF. The CDR3 DNA sequence: TGTGCCAGCAGCTTATGGACTAGCAATGAGCAGTTCTTC. Together with reference TRBV5-1 and TRBJ2-1, the CDR3 gives the full variable domain: KAGVTQTPRYLIKTRGQQVTLSCSPISGHRSVSWYQQTPGQGLQFLFEYFSETQRNKGNFPGRFSGRQFSNSRSEMNVSTLELGDSALYLCASSLWTSNEQFFGPGTRLTVL.